The 29 T cell receptor beta chains listed next were all sequenced from one sample in a study of cytomegalovirus exposure and HLA in healthy donors. PCR primers comprised 60 Vbeta and 13 Jbeta primers. The data were produced by immunoSEQ multiplex PCR, yet TCRdb's version contains in-frame clones alone and is incomplete. Here the sample spans fewer than 110,000 clones, about three quarters being singletons. Sequencing input: PBMCs. The receptor set was obtained from a man aged 25-45 years in good health and CMV-seronegative.

The V call is TRBV28, the J call TRBJ1-6; tentatively, D is TRBD1 (5 bases). The CDR3 extends over 16 amino acids. The germline V gene has CDR1 MDHEN and CDR2 SYDVKM. Trimming pared 5 bases from V and 6 bases from J, leaving 17 bases between. The CDR3 region is CASSRQGRGGNSPLHF. The CDR3 DNA sequence: TGTGCCAGCAGTAGGCAAGGGAGGGGTGGTAATTCACCCCTCCACTTT.

The genes are TRBV10-1 and TRBJ2-3; 10 positions match TRBD2. The CDR3 is 15 amino acids. Germline CDR1 and CDR2: WNHNN and SYGVQD (reference sequence). V dropped 8 bases and J dropped 5; count of bases not matched to a gene: 10. The CDR3: CASFPTSGILDTQYF. CDR3 coding DNA: TGCGCCAGCTTCCCCACTAGCGGGATTCTAGATACGCAGTATTTT.

The CDR3 DNA is TGTGCCAGCAGTCGGGACAGGGAAGGCAACACCATATATTTT. Its protein is CASSRDREGNTIYF. The rearrangement links TRBV6-5 to TRBJ1-3, with 9 nucleotides matching TRBD1. This CDR3 region has 14 residues. CDR1 is MNHEY, CDR2 SVGAGI, per germline. J lost 7 bases, V lost 5 bases, and 6 bases had no gene match.

The V gene is TRBV6-1, the J gene TRBJ1-6; tentative D call: TRBD1 (5 bases). CDR1 MNHNS and CDR2 SASEGT come from the germline V gene. This CDR3 comprises 12 residues. The V end was cut by 7 bases, the J end by 5 bases, with 6 bases between. Written as DNA, the CDR3 is TGTGCCAGCATGACAGATAATTCACCCCTCCACTTT. Translating it yields CASMTDNSPLHF.

The rearrangement links TRBV2 to TRBJ1-1; the match to TRBD1 covers 7 bases. This CDR3 is built from 12 residues. Unmatched junction bases numbered 8, after V lost 6 bases and J lost 10 bases. Germline CDR1 is SNHLY and CDR2 is FYNNEI. In DNA, the CDR3 is TGTGCCAGCAGGGGGGACAGTGTGTCAGCTTTCTTT. Protein: CASRGDSVSAFF. Supplemented by reference TRBV2 and TRBJ1-1, the full variable domain reads EPEVTQTPSHQVTQMGQEVILRCVPISNHLYFYWYRQILGQKVEFLVSFYNNEISEKSEIFDDQFSVERPDGSNFTLKIRSTKLEDSAMYFCASRGDSVSAFFGQGTRLTVV.

The chain has TRBV10-3 and TRBJ1-1; D is unclear. Looked up from germline, CDR1 is ENHRY and CDR2 is SYGVKD. The CDR3 totals 14 residues. V was pared by 6 bases and J by 0 bases, with 11 bases between. As DNA, the CDR3 is TGTGCCATCAGAGGTCGAGACATGAACACTGAAGCTTTCTTT. Translated, it gives CAIRGRDMNTEAFF.

This rearrangement joins TRBV7-6 to TRBJ2-5, with 7 bases identical to TRBD2. The DNA end favors TRBJ2-7, so the J call may be wrong. This CDR3 spans 16 amino acids. CDR1 is SGHVS, CDR2 FNYEAQ, per germline. This chain's CDR3 is CASSLRAGGSSYEQYF. In DNA form, the CDR3 reads TGTGCCAGCAGCTTGCGTGCGGGCGGGAGCTCCTACGAGCAGTACTTC.

Of note for this clone: Other nucleotide sequences in the sample specify the same CDR3. This rearrangement joins TRBV6-1 to TRBJ2-3, with 15 bases fitting TRBD2. The CDR3 length is 17 residues. Germline assignment: CDR1 MNHNS and CDR2 SASEGT. V shed 4 bases and J 4 bases; nucleotides not matched to a gene: 6. The CDR3 DNA follows: TGTGCCAGCAGTGGACCAAGGACTAGCGGGGGGGCAGATACGCAGTATTTT. Its translation is CASSGPRTSGGADTQYF.

The V gene is TRBV28, the J gene TRBJ1-5; TRBD1 matches 9 bases. CDR1 and CDR2 (germline): MDHEN, SYDVKM. The CDR3 length is 14 residues. V shed 6 bases, J shed 6 bases, and the junction held 6 bases outside the gene matches. Here the CDR3 DNA reads TGTGCCAGCAGCTGGGGACAGGGCACTCAGCCCCAGCATTTT. Its protein product is CASSWGQGTQPQHF. Full variable domain (rest looked up from reference TRBV28 and TRBJ1-5): DVKVTQSSRYLVKRTGEKVFLECVQDMDHENMFWYRQDPGLGLRLIYFSYDVKMKEKGDIPEGYSVSREKKERFSLILESASTNQTSMYLCASSWGQGTQPQHFGDGTRLSIL.

CDR3 loop: CAWRRQETQYF. The DNA for the CDR3 is TGTGCCTGGAGGAGACAAGAGACCCAGTACTTC. V and J are TRBV30 and TRBJ2-5; D not resolved. Trimming removed 3 bases from V and 2 bases from J, with 4 bases in between. The germline gives CDR1 GTSNPN, CDR2 SVGIG (reference sequence). This CDR3 comprises 11 residues. The full variable domain, its missing parts supplied by reference TRBV30 and TRBJ2-5, is SQTIHQWPATLVQPVGSPLSLECTVEGTSNPNLYWYRQAAGRGLQLLFYSVGIGQISSEVPQNLSASRPQDRQFILSSKKLLLSDSGFYLCAWRRQETQYFGPGTRLLVL.

This chain connects TRBV6-1 to TRBJ1-1; 11 bases map to TRBD1. The length of the CDR3 is 14 residues. Germline V CDR1 and CDR2: MNHNS, SASEGT. The V segment lost 6 bases and the J segment 4 bases; nucleotides outside the gene matches: 4. DNA of the CDR3: TGTGCCAGCAGGGCCGGACAGGGGGCCACTGAAGCTTTCTTT. This gives the protein CASRAGQGATEAFF.

This sequence joins TRBV5-1 and TRBJ2-3; 7 nucleotides line up with TRBD1. Germline V gene sequence: CDR1 SGHRS, CDR2 YFSETQ. After removal of 4 bases from V and 6 bases from J, the junction contained 8 bases not matched to a gene. This CDR3 is 14 amino acids long. In DNA form, the CDR3 reads TGCGCCAGCAGCCCCGGACAGGCCGCGGATACGCAGTATTTT. This translates into CASSPGQAADTQYF.

This clone was found a few times. V and J are TRBV9 and TRBJ1-2; 7 nucleotides align to TRBD1. The V gene end was trimmed by 3 bases and the J gene end by 3 bases; junction bases not matched to a gene: 8. The CDR3 contains 15 residues. CDR1 is SGDLS, CDR2 YYNGEE, per germline. CDR3 in amino acids: CASSASGGADYGYTF. In DNA, the CDR3 is TGTGCCAGCAGCGCCTCAGGGGGTGCAGACTATGGCTACACCTTC. The full variable domain, its missing parts supplied by reference TRBV9 and TRBJ1-2, is DSGVTQTPKHLITATGQRVTLRCSPRSGDLSVYWYQQSLDQGLQFLIQYYNGEERAKGNILERFSAQQFPDLHSELNLSSLELGDSALYFCASSASGGADYGYTFGSGTRLTVV.

The chain couples TRBV2 to TRBJ1-4; no clear D. CDR3 length: 15 amino acids. V gave up 1 base and J gave up 7 bases, with 13 bases separating them. The germline gives CDR1 SNHLY, CDR2 FYNNEI. DNA of the CDR3: TGTGCCAGCAGTGAAGGGGCGGGCTGGGGTGAAAAACTGTTTTTT. Translating gives CASSEGAGWGEKLFF.

Only a few counts were recorded for this clone. The chain uses TRBV6-1 and TRBJ2-7; 8 positions match TRBD2. In germline, CDR1 is MNHNS, CDR2 SASEGT. After removal of 6 bases from V and 4 bases from J, the junction contained 5 bases not matched to a gene. The CDR3 consists of 13 residues. CDR3 region: CASSGGALYEQYF. DNA of the CDR3: TGTGCCAGCAGCGGGGGGGCCTTGTACGAGCAGTACTTC.

This clone is a singleton in its sample. J is TRBJ2-1 and V is TRBV19, with 7 bases lining up with TRBD2. Germline CDR1 and CDR2: LNHDA and SQIVND (reference sequence). Losses at the gene ends were 1 base for V and 6 bases for J; bases not matched to a gene: 6. This CDR3 is 15 amino acids long. CDR3 nucleotide sequence: TGTGCCAGTAGTATAGGCGGGAGACTGGGCAATGAGCAGTTCTTC. Its protein is CASSIGGRLGNEQFF.

The CDR3 DNA reads as TGTGCCAGCAGTGTTAACCCACAGGGCGGCGATGAGCAGTTCTTC. Its translation is CASSVNPQGGDEQFF. The chain couples TRBV2 to TRBJ2-1; D perhaps matches TRBD1 (6 bases). Germline CDR1 reads SNHLY; CDR2 reads FYNNEI. CDR3 size: 15 residues. V lost 4 bases and J 8 bases, leaving 18 bases between the germline ends.

This sequence joins TRBV5-6 and TRBJ2-5; the match to TRBD1 covers 12 bases. TRBJ2-7 matches the DNA end more closely, so the J call is doubtful. This CDR3 contains 15 residues. Germline-derived CDR1 and CDR2 are SGHDT and YYEEEE. The CDR3 reads CASSFRDRGLYEQYF. DNA for the CDR3: TGTGCCAGCAGCTTCCGGGACAGGGGGCTCTACGAGCAGTACTTC.

This chain uses TRBV5-1 with TRBJ1-2; 9 positions agree with TRBD1. From germline, CDR1 is SGHRS and CDR2 YFSETQ. J lost 8 bases, V lost 4 bases, and 12 bases had no gene match. The CDR3 runs to 15 residues. The CDR3 nucleotides read TGCGCCAGCAGCACCGGACAGGGGAGGTCGATGGGCTACACCTTC. It translates to CASSTGQGRSMGYTF.

The chain recombines TRBV25-1 with TRBJ2-1, with 8 bases identical to TRBD1. Germline V gene sequence: CDR1 MGHDK, CDR2 SYGVNS. V shed 4 bases and J 7 bases; nucleotides not matched to a gene: 6. The CDR3 length is 14 residues. For the CDR3, the DNA is TGTGCCAGCAGTGTGACAGGGGCGGAAAATGAGCAGTTCTTC. Amino acid sequence: CASSVTGAENEQFF. The variable domain in full, with the rest retrieved from reference TRBV25-1 and TRBJ2-1, is EADIYQTPRYLVIGTGKKITLECSQTMGHDKMYWYQQDPGMELHLIHYSYGVNSTEKGDLSSESTVSRIRTEHFPLTLESARPSHTSQYLCASSVTGAENEQFFGPGTRLTVL.

The CDR3 here is CASSPGLRGESYEQYF. The CDR3 DNA follows: TGTGCCAGCAGCCCAGGACTCCGGGGAGAGTCCTACGAGCAGTACTTC. The rearrangement uses TRBV7-8 and TRBJ2-5, with D possibly matching TRBD2 (5 bases). The J call is doubtful: the DNA matches TRBJ2-7 better. This CDR3 is 16 amino acids long. Germline V gene lookup returns CDR1 SGHVS and CDR2 FQNEAQ.

The chain recombines TRBV27 with TRBJ2-7, with 8 bases lining up with TRBD1. The CDR3 extends over 15 amino acids. Trimming at V came to 0 bases and at J to 3 bases, leaving 4 bases not matched to a gene. Looked up from germline, CDR1 is MNHEY and CDR2 is SMNVEV (reference sequence). The CDR3 nucleotides read TGTGCCAGCAGTTTATCGACAGGGGCCGACTACGAGCAGTACTTC. Residues: CASSLSTGADYEQYF.

The J gene is TRBJ2-2, the V gene TRBV6-1, with TRBD1 matching 8 bases. The CDR3 length is 19 residues. The germline V gene encodes CDR1 MNHNS and CDR2 SASEGT. J was trimmed by 0 bases and V by 4 bases; bases with no gene match: 13. CDR3 residues: CASSGRRTGRFPNTGELFF. The CDR3 nucleotides read TGTGCCAGCAGTGGAAGACGGACAGGGCGTTTCCCGAACACCGGGGAGCTGTTTTTT.

The chain links TRBV4-2 to TRBJ2-5; TRBD2 agrees at 8 bases. The CDR3 covers 15 residues. V lost 4 bases, J lost 2 bases, and 6 bases stayed unmatched. CDR1 LGHNA and CDR2 YNFKEQ come from the germline V gene. The CDR3 DNA reads TGTGCCAGCAGCCGGGGAGTAGCGGGGCAAGAGACCCAGTACTTC. Protein: CASSRGVAGQETQYF.

The rearrangement uses TRBV4-2 and TRBJ1-1, with 11 bases that match TRBD1. CDR1 is LGHNA, CDR2 YNFKEQ, per germline. This CDR3 spans 16 amino acids. V lost 0 bases to trimming and J lost 5 bases; unmatched junction nucleotides: 5. The CDR3 DNA sequence: TGTGCCAGCAGCCAAGATCGGGACAGGGGGATGACTGAAGCTTTCTTT. The encoded protein is CASSQDRDRGMTEAFF.

The chain recombines TRBV19 with TRBJ1-5, with D possibly matching TRBD1 (6 bases). The ends were cut back, 2 bases at V and 4 bases at J, with 15 bases in the middle. The V gene's germline CDR1 is LNHDA and CDR2 SQIVND (reference sequence). CDR3 length equals 16 residues. CDR3 nucleotide sequence: TGTGCCAGTAGTATACCTCGTTTCCAGGGGAATCAGCCCCAGCATTTT. It encodes CASSIPRFQGNQPQHF.

The rearrangement joins TRBV30 to TRBJ2-1; D perhaps matches TRBD2 (6 bases). In germline, CDR1 is GTSNPN, CDR2 SVGIG (reference sequence). CDR3 length: 15 residues. V was shortened by 8 bases and J by 5 bases, with 22 bases between the two germline ends. This CDR3 reads CAIHWVAAPNNEQFF. The DNA for the CDR3 is TGTGCCATCCATTGGGTAGCGGCCCCAAACAATGAGCAGTTCTTC.

The chain combines TRBV6-1 with TRBJ2-5; TRBD2 aligns across 10 bases. The CDR3 totals 17 residues. V trimming: 2 bases; J trimming: 0 bases; junction bases outside the gene matches: 6. Germline V gene data show CDR1 as MNHNS and CDR2 as SASEGT. CDR3 in DNA: TGTGCCAGCAGTGAAAATCTAGCGGGAGTGTACCAAGAGACCCAGTACTTC. Translation gives CASSENLAGVYQETQYF.

In DNA form, the CDR3 reads TGTGCCAGCAGTGAAGGTCTAGGTCGGGAGACCCAGTACTTC. It specifies CASSEGLGRETQYF. The rearrangement uses TRBV6-1 and TRBJ2-5; D is undetermined. The ends were cut back, 1 base at V and 5 bases at J, with 11 bases in the middle. The CDR3 has 14 residues. Germline-derived CDR1 and CDR2 are MNHNS and SASEGT.